A single TCR beta chain is shown here with its context. Its antigen is currently unknown. This sample stems from a study of cytomegalovirus exposure and HLA in healthy donors. General study results and limits: Cytomegalovirus association was assigned to about 150 TCR beta chains. TCR sequences were mostly rare, though some public TCRs occurred in many donors.

Deletions cut 2 bases from V and 6 bases from J, with 13 bases between. Germline loops: CDR1 MGHDK, CDR2 SYGVNS. The CDR3 has 14 residues. Sequencing was performed with immunoSEQ multiplex PCR; in TCRdb, only in-frame clones are kept and a portion is missing. The sample contains roughly 130,000 clones, roughly 86% of which appear only once. Input material: PBMCs. V usage is TRBV25-1 and J usage is TRBJ1-2; D perhaps matches TRBD1 (5 bases). The receptor comes from a woman in her 30s in good health and CMV-seronegative. This chain's CDR3 is CASSEATRGNGYTF. The CDR3 DNA follows: TGTGCCAGCAGTGAAGCAACACGGGGGAATGGCTACACCTTC.